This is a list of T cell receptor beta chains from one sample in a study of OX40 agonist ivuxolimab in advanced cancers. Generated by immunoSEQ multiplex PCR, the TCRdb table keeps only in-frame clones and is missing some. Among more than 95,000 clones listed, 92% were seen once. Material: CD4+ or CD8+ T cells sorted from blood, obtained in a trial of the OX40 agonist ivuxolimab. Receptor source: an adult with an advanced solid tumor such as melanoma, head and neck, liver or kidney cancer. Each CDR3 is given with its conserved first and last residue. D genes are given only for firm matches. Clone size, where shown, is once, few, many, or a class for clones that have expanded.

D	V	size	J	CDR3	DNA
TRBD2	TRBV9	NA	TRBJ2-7	CASSVTSGFSYEQYF	TGTGCCAGCAGCGTAACTAGCGGATTCTCCTACGAGCAGTACTTC
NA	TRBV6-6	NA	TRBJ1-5	CASQADGNQPQHF	TGTGCCAGCCAGGCAGACGGCAATCAGCCCCAGCATTTT
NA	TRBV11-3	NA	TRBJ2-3	CASSLERPPGNTQYF	TGTGCCAGCAGCTTAGAACGGCCTCCAGGGAATACGCAGTATTTT
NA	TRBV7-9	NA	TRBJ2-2	CASHFWSANTGELFF	TGTGCCAGCCATTTCTGGTCAGCGAACACCGGGGAGCTGTTTTTT
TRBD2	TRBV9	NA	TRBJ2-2	CASSLRLAGMAGELFF	TGTGCCAGCAGCCTCCGACTAGCGGGAATGGCCGGGGAGCTGTTTTTT
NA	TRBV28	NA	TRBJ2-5	CASTSGKETQYF	TGTGCCAGCACCTCAGGGAAGGAGACCCAGTACTTC
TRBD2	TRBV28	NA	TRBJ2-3	CASSWVPIAGTGTDTQYF	TGTGCCAGCAGTTGGGTCCCCATAGCGGGTACTGGAACAGATACGCAGTATTTT
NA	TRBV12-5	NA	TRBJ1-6	CASGLGRSEDSPLHF	TGTGCTAGTGGTTTAGGCAGGTCTGAGGATTCACCCCTCCACTTT
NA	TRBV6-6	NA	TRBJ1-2	CASRLTGPQYGYTF	TGTGCCAGCAGGCTCACCGGGCCCCAATATGGCTACACCTTC
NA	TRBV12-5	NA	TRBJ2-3	CASGYDLTDTQYF	TGTGCTAGTGGTTACGACCTCACAGATACGCAGTATTTT
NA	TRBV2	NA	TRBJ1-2	CASSELRGLGKDGYTF	TGTGCCAGCAGTGAATTGAGGGGACTTGGTAAAGATGGCTACACCTTC
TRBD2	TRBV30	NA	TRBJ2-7	CAWSVIASGLAREQYF	TGTGCCTGGAGTGTAATAGCATCCGGACTAGCGAGGGAGCAGTACTTC
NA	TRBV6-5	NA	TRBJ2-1	CASIRTGSYNEQFF	TGTGCCAGCATCCGGACGGGCTCCTACAATGAGCAGTTCTTC
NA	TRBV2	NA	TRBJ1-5	CASSINSNQPQHF	TGTGCCAGCAGTATAAATAGCAATCAGCCCCAGCATTTT
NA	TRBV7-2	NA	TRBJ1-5	CASSLAGESRNQPQHF	TGTGCCAGCAGTCTTGCCGGTGAGAGTCGCAATCAGCCCCAGCATTTT
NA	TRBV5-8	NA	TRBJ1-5	CASSATENQPQHF	TGTGCCAGCAGCGCCACAGAGAATCAGCCCCAGCATTTT
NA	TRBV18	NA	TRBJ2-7	CASSGGTDFSYEQYF	TGTGCCAGCTCAGGGGGGACAGATTTTTCCTACGAGCAGTACTTC
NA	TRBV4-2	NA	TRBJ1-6	CASSTLGTREDSPLHF	TGTGCCAGCAGTACCCTGGGGACAAGGGAAGATTCACCCCTCCACTTT
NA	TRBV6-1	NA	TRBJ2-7	CASSGGDINEQYF	TGTGCCAGCAGTGGAGGGGATATCAACGAGCAGTACTTC
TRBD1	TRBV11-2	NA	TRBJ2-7	CASSLGGQAIF	TGTGCCAGCAGCTTAGGAGGACAGGCAATCTTC
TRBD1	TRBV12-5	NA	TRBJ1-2	CASGLGLGQVGGYGYTF	TGTGCTAGTGGTTTGGGTTTGGGACAGGTGGGGGGCTATGGCTACACCTTC
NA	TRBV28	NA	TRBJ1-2	CASSLAGPGGYTF	TGTGCCAGCAGTTTAGCAGGGCCGGGAGGCTACACCTTC
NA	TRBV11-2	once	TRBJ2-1	CASSLAGVNEQFF	TGTGCCAGCAGCTTAGCTGGGGTCAATGAGCAGTTCTTC
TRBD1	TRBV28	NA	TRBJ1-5	CASRLRTGSLNQPQHF	TGTGCCAGCAGGTTAAGGACAGGGAGCCTCAATCAGCCCCAGCATTTT
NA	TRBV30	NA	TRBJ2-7	CAWSGGRGTHYEQYF	TGTGCCTGGAGTGGGGGAAGGGGAACCCACTACGAGCAGTACTTC
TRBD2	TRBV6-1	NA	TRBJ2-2	CASSEWRLAGGLDWNRGAVF	TGTGCCAGCAGTGAATGGAGGCTAGCGGGAGGGTTAGATTGGAACCGGGGAGCTGTTTTT
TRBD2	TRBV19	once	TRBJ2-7	CASSPGVLAGNEQYF	TGTGCCAGTAGCCCCGGCGTACTAGCGGGAAACGAGCAGTACTTC
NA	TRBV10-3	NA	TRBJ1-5	CAISGEGNQPQHF	TGTGCCATCAGTGGAGAGGGGAATCAGCCCCAGCATTTT
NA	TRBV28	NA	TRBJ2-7	CASSSSTDYEQYF	TGTGCCAGCAGTTCCTCGACTGACTACGAGCAGTACTTC
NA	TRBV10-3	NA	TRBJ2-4	CAISEGQKNIQYF	TGTGCCATCAGTGAGGGGCAGAAAAACATTCAGTACTTC
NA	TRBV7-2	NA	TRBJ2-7	CASSPGIRRNEQYF	TGTGCCAGCAGCCCGGGCATCCGAAGAAACGAGCAGTACTTC
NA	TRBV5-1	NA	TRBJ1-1	CASSPVVSGETEAFF	TGCGCCAGCAGCCCCGTAGTCTCAGGGGAGACTGAAGCTTTCTTT
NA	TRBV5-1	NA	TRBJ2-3	CASSFGPSTDTQYF	TGCGCCAGCAGCTTTGGCCCAAGCACAGATACGCAGTATTTT
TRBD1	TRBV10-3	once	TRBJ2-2	CAISESRQGARGELFF	TGTGCCATCAGTGAGTCCCGACAGGGGGCTCGAGGGGAGCTGTTTTTT
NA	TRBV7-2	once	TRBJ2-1	CASSLAGSSYNEQFF	TGTGCCAGCAGCTTAGCGGGGAGCTCCTACAATGAGCAGTTCTTC
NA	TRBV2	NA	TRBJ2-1	CASSEEGTEQFF	TGTGCCAGCAGTGAAGAGGGGACAGAGCAGTTCTTC